This is a list of T cell receptor beta chains from one sample in a study of PD-L1 blockade in urothelial cancer. The assay was immunoSEQ multiplex PCR, and TCRdb's table has in-frame clones only and misses some. The table shows about 63,000 clones, with roughly 79% occurring only once. Sample: PBMCs, taken around atezolizumab (anti-PD-L1) treatment. The receptors originated from a man aged 65 to 85 with urothelial cancer. Each CDR3 is given with its conserved first and last residue. A D gene is named only where the DNA matches it firmly. Not all rows give a size; the values are once, few, many and, for expanded clones, a class.

J: TRBJ2-1; size: once; D: .; V: TRBV27; DNA: TGTGCCAGCAGTTCTACCGGGGAGTCCTACAATGAGCAGTTCTTC; CDR3: CASSSTGESYNEQFF
J: TRBJ2-3; size: .; D: TRBD1; V: TRBV19; DNA: TGTGCCAGTAGGAGGGGACAGGGGTTCACAGATACGCAGTATTTT; CDR3: CASRRGQGFTDTQYF
J: TRBJ1-1; size: .; D: .; V: TRBV27; DNA: TGTGCCAGCAGTTTCGCGGGGGCAGGGACTGAAGCTTTCTTT; CDR3: CASSFAGAGTEAFF
J: TRBJ1-1; size: .; D: .; V: TRBV7-2; DNA: TGTGCCAGCAGCTTAGGATGGAGGGATGAAGCTTTCTTT; CDR3: CASSLGWRDEAFF
J: TRBJ2-5; size: .; D: TRBD2; V: TRBV25-1; DNA: TGTGCCAGCAGCGGGAGGGGTCAGCAAGAGACCCAGTACTTC; CDR3: CASSGRGQQETQYF
J: TRBJ1-1; size: few; D: .; V: TRBV10-3; DNA: TGTGCCATCAGTGATGAGGTGAACACTGAAGCTTTCTTT; CDR3: CAISDEVNTEAFF
J: TRBJ2-1; size: .; D: TRBD2; V: TRBV5-4; DNA: TGTGCCAGCAGCTGGGGACTAGCGGGGGGGCACGGTGAGCAGTTCTTC; CDR3: CASSWGLAGGHGEQFF
J: TRBJ1-1; size: medium-sized; D: .; V: TRBV6-4; DNA: TGTGCCAGCAGTGTAAGGGGTGGGGACACTGAAGCTTTCTTT; CDR3: CASSVRGGDTEAFF
J: TRBJ2-7; size: .; D: .; V: TRBV5-8; DNA: TGTGCCAGCAGCTTGAAAGAGGGTCGCCGTAAGCAGTACTTC; CDR3: CASSLKEGRRKQYF
J: TRBJ1-1; size: .; D: .; V: TRBV6-1; DNA: TGTGCCAGCAGACTCACAGGGACGATTAACACTGAAGCTTTCTTT; CDR3: CASRLTGTINTEAFF
J: TRBJ2-2; size: .; D: .; V: TRBV27; DNA: TGTGCCAGCAGTTTCCAAATCACCGGGGAGCTGTTTTTT; CDR3: CASSFQITGELFF
J: TRBJ1-1; size: .; D: .; V: TRBV29-1; DNA: TGCAGCGCCCAAACGGGGAGGGACACTGAAGCTTTCTTT; CDR3: CSAQTGRDTEAFF
J: TRBJ2-1; size: .; D: .; V: TRBV11-3; DNA: TGTGCCAGCAGCTTACTCCAGGGCGATGAGCAGTTCTTC; CDR3: CASSLLQGDEQFF
J: TRBJ2-5; size: .; D: TRBD1; V: TRBV6-6; DNA: TGTGCCAGCAGTCCGGGGACAGGGGGGAAACGGACCCAGTACTTC; CDR3: CASSPGTGGKRTQYF
J: TRBJ2-7; size: .; D: .; V: TRBV5-1; DNA: TGCGCCAGCAGCTCTGGACAGACTACCGCGCAGTACTTC; CDR3: CASSSGQTTAQYF
J: TRBJ1-1; size: .; D: .; V: TRBV18; DNA: TGTGCCAGCTCACCAGTAAGGGAGGTCTGGACTGAAGCTTTCTTT; CDR3: CASSPVREVWTEAFF
J: TRBJ2-7; size: .; D: TRBD2; V: TRBV25-1; DNA: TGTGCCAGCACCCCAGGTCCCACTAGCGGCTCCTACGAGCAGTACTTC; CDR3: CASTPGPTSGSYEQYF
J: TRBJ1-4; size: .; D: TRBD1; V: TRBV5-1; DNA: TGCGCCAGCAGGAAATTCCCGACAGGGGATGAAAAACTGTTTTTT; CDR3: CASRKFPTGDEKLFF
J: TRBJ1-2; size: .; D: .; V: TRBV2; DNA: TGTGCCAGCAGTCCGCCAGTGACATCTAACTATGGCTACACCTTC; CDR3: CASSPPVTSNYGYTF
J: TRBJ1-1; size: .; D: .; V: TRBV5-6; DNA: TGTGCCAGCAGCTTCTTGGCAGGTGAGAACACTGAAGCTTTCTTT; CDR3: CASSFLAGENTEAFF
J: TRBJ2-3; size: few; D: .; V: TRBV5-8; DNA: TGTGCCAGCAGCGATGGGACTCGCCCCGCAGATACGCAGTATTTT; CDR3: CASSDGTRPADTQYF
J: TRBJ1-2; size: .; D: .; V: TRBV6-5; DNA: TGTGCCAGCAGTTATGGGGAGGCAGGCAAAGACTATGGCTACACCTTC; CDR3: CASSYGEAGKDYGYTF
J: TRBJ2-5; size: .; D: TRBD2; V: TRBV18; DNA: TGTGCCAGCTCACCCGGACTAGCGGGACAAGAGACCCAGTACTTC; CDR3: CASSPGLAGQETQYF
J: TRBJ1-2; size: .; D: TRBD1; V: TRBV2; DNA: TGTGCCAGCAGTGAGGGGGGACAGGCCAACTATGGCTACACCTTC; CDR3: CASSEGGQANYGYTF
J: TRBJ1-2; size: .; D: .; V: TRBV14; DNA: TGTGCCAGCAGCCAAGCCGGGTTTGGAGGCTACACCTTC; CDR3: CASSQAGFGGYTF
J: TRBJ1-1; size: once; D: TRBD1; V: TRBV6-6; DNA: TGTGCCAGCAATCGGGCAGGGGGTACTGAAGCTTTCTTT; CDR3: CASNRAGGTEAFF
J: TRBJ1-2; size: few; D: TRBD1; V: TRBV5-4; DNA: TGTGCCAGCAGCTGGGGAGAAGGGGGCTACGGCTACACCTTC; CDR3: CASSWGEGGYGYTF
J: TRBJ1-2; size: .; D: .; V: TRBV7-3; DNA: TGTGCCAGCAGCCCAGGGTCCTCAGCTAACTATGGCTACACCTTC; CDR3: CASSPGSSANYGYTF
J: TRBJ2-3; size: once; D: TRBD2; V: TRBV15; DNA: TGTGCCACCAGCGCTCCACTAGCGGGGAGGCAGGATACGCAGTATTTT; CDR3: CATSAPLAGRQDTQYF
J: TRBJ1-2; size: once; D: TRBD1; V: TRBV5-5; DNA: TGTGCCAGCAGCTCCCGGCTGGGACAGGCTAACTATGGCTACACCTTC; CDR3: CASSSRLGQANYGYTF
J: TRBJ2-1; size: .; D: .; V: TRBV12-5; DNA: TGTGCTAGTCGTGGGGGCCGGGGCAATGAGCAGTTCTTC; CDR3: CASRGGRGNEQFF
J: TRBJ2-1; size: .; D: .; V: TRBV4-1; DNA: TGCGCCAGCAGCCGAACGACAACAGGGCCTGAGCAGTTCTTC; CDR3: CASSRTTTGPEQFF
J: TRBJ2-7; size: .; D: .; V: TRBV19; DNA: TGTGCCAGTAGTGTATCGGCGGATCCCTCCTACGAGCAGTACTTC; CDR3: CASSVSADPSYEQYF
J: TRBJ2-5; size: .; D: TRBD1; V: TRBV6-5; DNA: TGTGCCAGCAGTTACTCCCGGGACAGGGCAGAAGAGACCCAGTACTTC; CDR3: CASSYSRDRAEETQYF
J: TRBJ1-4; size: .; D: .; V: TRBV6-5; DNA: TGTGCCAGCAGTTACTCAGGAGGGGCTAATGAAAAACTGTTTTTT; CDR3: CASSYSGGANEKLFF
J: TRBJ2-1; size: .; D: TRBD2; V: TRBV30; DNA: TGTGCCTGGGGACTAGCGGGTGAGAGGGAGGAGCAGTTCTTC; CDR3: CAWGLAGEREEQFF
J: TRBJ1-2; size: .; D: TRBD1; V: TRBV6-6; DNA: TGTGCCAGCAGTGCCTCGGACAGGGCCGGATATGGCTACACCTTC; CDR3: CASSASDRAGYGYTF
J: TRBJ1-5; size: .; D: .; V: TRBV5-6; DNA: TGTGCCAGCAGCTTGGGGCCTGAGGGACAGCCCCAGCATTTT; CDR3: CASSLGPEGQPQHF
J: TRBJ2-3; size: .; D: .; V: TRBV6-5; DNA: TGTGCCAGCAGTTTGAACACCGTAAGCACAGATACGCAGTATTTT; CDR3: CASSLNTVSTDTQYF
J: TRBJ1-2; size: .; D: .; V: TRBV30; DNA: TGTGCCTGGAGATACAGGGCTGGCTACACCTTC; CDR3: CAWRYRAGYTF
J: TRBJ2-7; size: .; D: TRBD1; V: TRBV5-6; DNA: TGTGCCAGCAGCACGTTGACAGGGTTGGGCGAGCAGTACTTC; CDR3: CASSTLTGLGEQYF
J: TRBJ2-5; size: .; D: TRBD1; V: TRBV2; DNA: TGTGCCCACGGCTCTCCAGGGGGCAGGCAAGAGACCCAGTACTTC; CDR3: CAHGSPGGRQETQYF
J: TRBJ1-2; size: .; D: .; V: TRBV7-2; DNA: TGTGCCAGCAGCTCTACAGGGCACGAACATGGCTACACCTTC; CDR3: CASSSTGHEHGYTF
J: TRBJ2-1; size: .; D: TRBD2; V: TRBV4-1; DNA: TGCGCCAGCAGTCTAGCGGGAGGGCCGGATGAGCAGTTCTTC; CDR3: CASSLAGGPDEQFF
J: TRBJ2-7; size: .; D: TRBD1; V: TRBV2; DNA: TGTGCCAGCAGTGAACTGGCCGGGACAGGGGAGGAGCAGTACTTC; CDR3: CASSELAGTGEEQYF